This passage covers 18 T cell receptor beta chains from one sample sequenced in a study of blood T cell repertoires in COVID-19. The table came from immunoSEQ multiplex PCR; TCRdb's copy has only in-frame clones and leaves some out. The sample yields about 250,000 clones, approximately 83% seen once. The material sequenced was peripheral blood. These receptor sequences come from a man older than 75 with acute or convalescent COVID-19.

This clone was counted a few times. The chain employs TRBV29-1 and TRBJ2-7, with D possibly being TRBD2 (6 bases). V lost 0 bases and J lost 2, with 14 bases in between. In germline, CDR1 is SQVTM, CDR2 ANQGSEA. The CDR3 runs 15 residues. The CDR3 DNA sequence: TGCAGCGTTGAAGATTCGGGACTGGGGGCCTACGAGCAGTACTTC. Translated: CSVEDSGLGAYEQYF.

The J gene is TRBJ2-3, the V gene TRBV7-9, with a possible D match to TRBD2 (6 bases). Germline V gene lookup returns CDR1 SEHNR and CDR2 FQNEAQ (reference sequence). Trimming removed 5 bases at V and 5 bases at J, with 14 bases between. The CDR3 loop spans 14 amino acids. CDR3 nucleotide sequence: TGTGCCAGCAGCCCCCTGACTAGGGGAGATACGCAGTATTTT. This encodes CASSPLTRGDTQYF.

The rearrangement joins TRBV2 to TRBJ2-3, with TRBD2 matching 9 bases. Germline CDR1 and CDR2: SNHLY and FYNNEI. This CDR3 spans 17 amino acids. J gave up 3 bases and V 2 bases, and 9 bases lay outside the gene matches. CDR3 nucleotide sequence: TGTGCCAGCAGTGAAACGTTAATAGCGGGAGCTACAGATACGCAGTATTTT. Translating gives CASSETLIAGATDTQYF. Based on the CDR3 plus reference TRBV2 and TRBJ2-3, the full variable domain is EPEVTQTPSHQVTQMGQEVILRCVPISNHLYFYWYRQILGQKVEFLVSFYNNEISEKSEIFDDQFSVERPDGSNFTLKIRSTKLEDSAMYFCASSETLIAGATDTQYFGPGTRLTVL.

The sample holds one count of this clone. The CDR3 DNA sequence: TGTGCCAGTCAGGGGGAGAGGGCGACACCCCTCCACTTT. Translated, it gives CASQGERATPLHF. This rearrangement joins TRBV5-4 to TRBJ1-6; 7 bases align to TRBD1. The CDR3 has 13 residues. CDR1 SGHNT and CDR2 YYREEE come from the germline V gene (reference sequence). Unmatched junction bases numbered 10, after V lost 8 bases and J lost 11 bases.

The chain couples TRBV10-3 to TRBJ2-3; 9 bases map to TRBD2. With 10 bases clipped from V and 5 bases from J, the junction kept 7 bases outside the gene matches. Germline V CDR1 and CDR2: ENHRY, SYGVKD. This CDR3 contains 13 residues. The CDR3 DNA sequence: TGTGCCACTAAGGGACTAGCACTAGATACGCAGTATTTT. This sequence encodes CATKGLALDTQYF.

CDR3 bases: TGTGCCAGCAAAACCTCCGGGACAGGGACCCTCGAGCAGTACTTC. Protein sequence: CASKTSGTGTLEQYF. The chain is built from TRBV28 and TRBJ2-7, with TRBD1 matching over 9 bases. The ends lost 7 bases at V and 6 bases at J; junction bases unmatched: 13. In germline, CDR1 is MDHEN, CDR2 SYDVKM. The CDR3 has 15 amino acids.

The chain couples TRBV20-1 to TRBJ2-3; 8 bases match TRBD2. The germline V gene encodes CDR1 DFQATT and CDR2 SNEGSKA (reference sequence). The CDR3 length is 15 residues. Unmatched junction bases numbered 7, after V lost 3 bases and J lost 2 bases. The DNA of the CDR3 is TGCAGTGCTAGTAAAGTGACTAGCGACACAGATACGCAGTATTTT. This gives the protein CSASKVTSDTDTQYF.

This clone came up once. V is TRBV5-4 and J is TRBJ1-4, with a possible D match to TRBD1 (5 bases). The CDR3 is made up of 14 amino acids. The V end was cut by 2 bases, the J end by 6 bases, with 11 bases between. The germline gives CDR1 SGHNT, CDR2 YYREEE (reference sequence). The chain's CDR3 is CASSFQGGDEKLFF. The CDR3 DNA follows: TGTGCCAGCAGCTTTCAGGGAGGAGATGAAAAACTGTTTTTT. The whole variable domain, filled in from reference TRBV5-4 and TRBJ1-4, reads ETGVTQSPTHLIKTRGQQVTLRCSSQSGHNTVSWYQQALGQGPQFIFQYYREEENGRGNFPPRFSGLQFPNYSSELNVNALELDDSALYLCASSFQGGDEKLFFGSGTQLSVL.

Details on this clone: Other DNA sequences in the same sample also yield this CDR3. The chain uses TRBV7-2 and TRBJ2-3; perhaps TRBD2 as D (5 bases). CDR1 and CDR2 from the germline V gene are SGHTA and FQGNSA. The CDR3 has 12 residues. V lost 5 bases and J 6 bases, leaving 9 bases between the germline ends. In nucleotides, the CDR3 is TGTGCCAGCAGCCCTCGCGGGGATACGCAGTATTTT. Translated, it gives CASSPRGDTQYF.

This clone was found a few times. The same CDR3 also results from other DNA sequences found in this sample. This rearrangement joins TRBV3-1 (or the pseudogene TRBV3-2) to TRBJ2-3; 7 bases map to TRBD2. From germline, CDR1 is LGHDT and CDR2 YNNKEL (reference sequence). V was clipped by 3 bases and J by 6 bases; unmatched bases: 6. The CDR3 length is 14 residues. CDR3 region: CASSQNRGGDTQYF. The CDR3 nucleotides are TGTGCCAGCAGCCAGAACCGCGGGGGTGATACGCAGTATTTT.

The genes are TRBV24-1 and TRBJ2-7; D may be TRBD2 (5 bases). The CDR3 has 12 residues. V dropped 8 bases and J dropped 7 bases, with 14 bases sitting between them. Germline values: CDR1 KGHDR, CDR2 SFDVKD. DNA of the CDR3: TGTGCCACCATTTGCCTAGCAAGTGAGCAGTACTTC. This sequence encodes CATICLASEQYF.

This clone occurred a few times. J is TRBJ1-3 and V is TRBV9, with a weak D call TRBD1 (6 bases). Deletions cut 4 bases from V and 3 bases from J, with 14 bases between. CDR3 length equals 15 residues. The germline CDR1 and CDR2 sequences are SGDLS and YYNGEE. The CDR3, as DNA: TGTGCCAGCAGCTTGGGGGCGGTAGGTGGAAACACCATATATTTT. This gives the protein CASSLGAVGGNTIYF.

J is TRBJ2-3 and V is TRBV18; the match to TRBD2 covers 11 bases. With 6 bases clipped from V and 4 bases from J, the junction kept 3 bases outside the gene matches. Germline lookup yields CDR1 KGHSH and CDR2 LQKENI. This CDR3 comprises 14 residues. CDR3 in amino acids: CASSGLAGPDTQYF. The DNA for the CDR3 is TGTGCCAGCTCTGGACTAGCGGGCCCAGATACGCAGTATTTT.

This clone has only a few counts. The rearrangement joins TRBV28 to TRBJ1-1; no clear D. With 1 base removed from V and 8 bases from J, the gap between germline ends came to 8 bases. Germline assignment: CDR1 MDHEN and CDR2 SYDVKM. The CDR3 covers 12 residues. The CDR3 nucleotides are TGTGCCAGCAGTTTATCAGGCAGAGAAGCTTTCTTT. Protein: CASSLSGREAFF.

V and J are TRBV12-5 and TRBJ2-1; TRBD2 matches 11 bases. The J segment lost 0 bases and the V segment lost 2 bases, leaving 15 bases of the junction unmatched. The CDR3 has 21 residues. Germline CDR1 is LGHNT and CDR2 is FRNRAP. The CDR3 sequence: CASGLRRGGLAGPPSYNEQFF. The CDR3 DNA sequence: TGTGCTAGTGGTTTGCGGAGAGGTGGACTAGCGGGCCCACCCTCCTACAATGAGCAGTTCTTC.

The gene calls are TRBV29-1 and TRBJ1-1, with D perhaps TRBD1 (5 bases). The germline V gene encodes CDR1 SQVTM and CDR2 ANQGSEA. Trimming took 2 bases from V and 0 from J, leaving 10 bases between them. The CDR3 totals 14 residues. The CDR3 loop is CSVERGSMNTEAFF. As DNA, the CDR3 is TGCAGCGTTGAAAGGGGATCCATGAACACTGAAGCTTTCTTT. Full variable domain (missing parts from reference TRBV29-1 and TRBJ1-1): SAVISQKPSRDICQRGTSLTIQCQVDSQVTMMFWYRQQPGQSLTLIATANQGSEATYESGFVIDKFPISRPNLTFSTLTVSNMSPEDSSIYLCSVERGSMNTEAFFGQGTRLTVV.

This chain connects TRBV5-1 to TRBJ1-3; D gene ambiguous. Germline V gives CDR1 SGHRS, CDR2 YFSETQ. The V end lost 0 bases, the J end lost 4 bases, and 11 bases lay between the germline ends. CDR3 size: 15 residues. The CDR3 region is CASSLAKSGGNTIYF. The CDR3 nucleotides read TGCGCCAGCAGCTTGGCCAAGAGCGGAGGAAACACCATATATTTT. Full variable domain (missing parts from reference TRBV5-1 and TRBJ1-3): KAGVTQTPRYLIKTRGQQVTLSCSPISGHRSVSWYQQTPGQGLQFLFEYFSETQRNKGNFPGRFSGRQFSNSRSEMNVSTLELGDSALYLCASSLAKSGGNTIYFGEGSWLTVV.

Concerning this clone: The junction does not match germline at one end; this may be a read error. V is TRBV30 and J is TRBJ1-5; 8 bases align to TRBD1. CDR1 and CDR2 from the germline V gene are GTSNPN and SVGIG (reference sequence). CDR3 length equals 14 residues. The CDR3 region is CAWSVAGGKQPQHF. In nucleotides, the CDR3 is TGTGCCTGGAGTGTAGCAGGGGGCAAACAGCCCCAGCATTTT.